The entry below describes one T cell receptor beta chain. The antigen is not known. No patient escaped relapse after autologous stem cell transplantation, and brentuximab vedotin exposure varied. Negative selection with magnetic separation was used to purify CD4+ T cells from thawed PBMCs. Sequencing was performed with immunoSEQ multiplex PCR; in TCRdb, only in-frame clones are kept and a portion is missing. The sample yields approximately 7,100 clones, roughly 90% seen once. This specimen comes from a study of PD-1 blockade in classical Hodgkin lymphoma. Regarding the study as a whole: Newly diagnosed patients were said to have less baseline TCR diversity than healthy donors did. By C4D1, CD4+ diversity increased significantly, especially in complete responders.

The specimen comprised CD4+ T cells from blood, sampled at baseline. This TCR came from a human donor with classical Hodgkin lymphoma.

The chain's CDR3 is CSKAGLGAQYF. CDR3 sequence (DNA): TGCAGTAAAGCCGGACTAGGGGCCCAGTACTTC. The chain employs TRBV20-1 and TRBJ2-5, with 7 positions matching TRBD2. J was trimmed by 9 bases and V by 8 bases; bases with no gene match: 9. CDR1 is DFQATT, CDR2 SNEGSKA, per germline (reference sequence). CDR3 length: 11 residues.